This T cell receptor (beta chain) stems from a study of T cells after yellow fever vaccination. Overall study results and limits: From the bulk population, abundant clonotypes could contaminate and appear within FACS-sorted repertoires. Weaker overall was a secondary response that nonetheless peaked faster, on day 5 versus 15. A limited proportion of clonotypes was detected within both the CD4 and CD8 compartments.

A note on this clonotype: Its specificity is not known.

With 4 bases clipped from V and 5 bases from J, the junction kept 6 bases outside the gene matches. This CDR3 has 14 amino acids. Germline V gene data show CDR1 as ENHRY and CDR2 as SYGVKD. TCRdb re-called the 5' RACE reads through MiXCR, storing one row per CDR3 protein. The sample lists hundreds of thousands of distinct CDR3 sequences; around a sixth were seen once. The clonotype was recovered from a man aged 18 to 29 who received the YFV17D yellow fever vaccine. The starting material was PBMCs, obtained before the yellow fever booster vaccination. The V gene is TRBV10-3, the J gene TRBJ2-3; 7 nucleotides align to TRBD1. The CDR3 region is CAISGNRDRDTQYF. The CDR3 DNA is TGTGCCATCAGTGGGAACCGGGACAGAGATACGCAGTATTTT.